The entry below gives a single T cell receptor (beta chain) sequence along with its context. The clone's antigen remains unknown. No per-base quality is available; no much larger clone lies one base away. This entry comes from a study of beta chain features in type 1 diabetes (dated by TCRdb to the late 2010s). Study-wide context: Mean age, gender distribution, total cell number and subset yield were not different between patients and healthy donors. Across all samples, some 99 million sorted cells were examined, and cell number per subset correlated strongly with RNA yield. In the study, recently diagnosed type 1 diabetes patients and matched healthy donors were compared on the TCRB repertoires of their sorted circulating CD4+ T cell subsets. Regulatory and stem cell-like memory subsets were isolated from only 8 patients and about eight healthy donors, whereas naive and central memory subsets came from all 30 or so donors. Broader findings and caveats from the paper: Only small numbers of individuals were included in the HLA sub-analyses, which left unresolved whether HLA type had any influence on TCRB rearrangement. A moderate but significant shortening of TCRB CDR3 length was observed in type 1 diabetes patients in all four CD4+ subsets. PCR might favor shorter templates, but patient and control samples were amplified and corrected together, so any skew would affect both groups equally. At VDJ recombination sites, type 1 diabetes patients had fewer insertions and more deleted nucleotides, which implies abnormalities in thymic rearrangement. Sequencing cDNA rather than genomic DNA could over-represent highly expressing activated cells, although activation and CD3 levels did not differ between groups. Naive, central memory and regulatory TCRB repertoires appeared to be more similar among patients than among healthy donors.

The entire amount of isolated RNA was reverse transcribed using the High Capacity cDNA Reverse Transcription Kit, so the sequenced TCRB transcripts were expressed ones. Deep immunoSEQ sequencing was applied to naive, central memory and regulatory T cell samples, giving an average of roughly 3.3 million total reads per sample. Sorted cells were lysed in RLT buffer and RNA was extracted with DNase-treated RNeasy Micro or Mini kits, depending on cell number. To prevent cross-contamination, every cell subset was processed on its own, while patient and healthy donor samples were processed together. The immunoSEQ multiplex PCR was used to amplify TCRB sequences from cDNA, yielding 87-bp fragments that span the CDR3 region. The amplicons were sequenced using the Illumina HiSeq platform. In the source study's methods: Synthetic template baselines were used to correct PCR bias computationally, reads within Hamming distance 2 were collapsed, and singletons that could not be merged were discarded. By aligning reads against IMGT, V, D and J genes, CDR3 length, and insertions or deletions at six rearrangement sites were assigned. Within each subset, clonotype counts were normalized to the number of sorted cells before true diversity and Gini coefficients were calculated with the tcR R package. The overlap coefficient, calculated on TCRB nucleotide sequences, was used to measure repertoire sharing. Out-of-frame TCRB sequences from naive cells were analyzed to stand in for the pre-selection repertoire. Not all clones reach the TCRdb copy of this immuneACCESS table, which keeps in-frame sequences only. Checked studies attribute under half of the gap to unresolved V genes and leave the rest unexplained. V, J and clone size are taken as reported in that table, and D and trimming were inferred from the DNA itself. The sample table holds about 360,000 clones, of which around 12% were seen once. 0.017% of the sample goes to the ten largest clones.

Each donor gave one peripheral blood draw, averaging roughly 0.11 L, which was collected into heparinised tubes. A BD FACSAria II and a panel including CD45RO, CCR7, CD25, CD127, CD95 and CD27 were used to sort naive, central memory, regulatory and stem cell-like memory CD4+ T cells. Every sorted population had a purity above 95%. PBMCs were separated immediately by Lymphoprep density gradient centrifugation and were stained directly, without being cultured. To minimize batch effects, samples were stained and sorted in pairs, one healthy donor with one patient per experiment. The sequence came from a man aged 18 to 29 in good health. Input material: naive CD4+ T cells from blood. What the cell subset or site label conveys for this sample: true naive CD4+ T cells.

The CDR3 is CAATTGDGYTF. The sequence in DNA is TGTGCCGCAACGACAGGGGATGGCTACACCTTC. The chain was built from TRBV10-3 and TRBJ1-2; TRBD1 aligns with 8 central bases. CDR1 and CDR2, per the germline V gene, are ENHRY and SYGVKD. There are 11 amino acids in the CDR3, from cysteine to phenylalanine inclusive. This entry keeps only the CDR3 DNA: 33 bases, framed from base 1. The junction shows trimming of 11 bases on V and 6 bases on J, and the gene matches do not reach 5 bases of it.